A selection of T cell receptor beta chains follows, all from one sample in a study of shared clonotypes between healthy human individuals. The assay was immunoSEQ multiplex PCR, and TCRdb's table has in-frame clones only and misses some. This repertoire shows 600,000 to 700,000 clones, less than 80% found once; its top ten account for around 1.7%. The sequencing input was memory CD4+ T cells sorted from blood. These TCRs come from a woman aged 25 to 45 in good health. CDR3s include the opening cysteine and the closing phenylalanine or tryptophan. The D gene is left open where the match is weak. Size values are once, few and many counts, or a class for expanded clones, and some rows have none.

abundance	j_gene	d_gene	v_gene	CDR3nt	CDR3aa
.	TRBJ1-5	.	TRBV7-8	TGTGCCAGCAGCAAGGACATTAATCAGCCCCAGCATTTT	CASSKDINQPQHF
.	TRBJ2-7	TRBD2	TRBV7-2	TGTGCCAGCAGTCCGGGACTAGCTACGAGCGAGCAGTACTTC	CASSPGLATSEQYF
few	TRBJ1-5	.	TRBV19	TGTGCCAGTAGTTCAGGTCAGGTAGTGGGTTATAGCAATCAGCCCCAGCATTTT	CASSSGQVVGYSNQPQHF
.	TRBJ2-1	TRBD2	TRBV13	TGTGCCAGCAGCTTGGTCGGGGGACTAGCGTTTTGGGGTGAGCAGTTCTTC	CASSLVGGLAFWGEQFF
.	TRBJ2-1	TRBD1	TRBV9	TGTGCCAGCAGCGTAGCAGGACAGGGGGCTGGAAATGAGCAGTTCTTC	CASSVAGQGAGNEQFF
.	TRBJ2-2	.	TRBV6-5	TGTGCCAGCCGCCGAGGGGGAACCGGGGAGCTGTTTTTT	CASRRGGTGELFF
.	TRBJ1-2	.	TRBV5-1	TGCGCCAGCAGCTTGGCCGGCAGCCCAGATCATGGCTACACCTTC	CASSLAGSPDHGYTF
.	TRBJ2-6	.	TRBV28	TGTGCCAGCAGTTGGAGCGGTAGGAGCTCTGGGGCCAACGTCCTGACTTTC	CASSWSGRSSGANVLTF
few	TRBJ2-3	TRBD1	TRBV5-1	TGCGCCAGCAGCGGACAGGGGGTAGGCACAGATACGCAGTATTTT	CASSGQGVGTDTQYF
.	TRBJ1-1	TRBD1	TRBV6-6	TGTGCCAGCAGCGGGACAGGGGAGAACACTGAAGCTTTCTTT	CASSGTGENTEAFF
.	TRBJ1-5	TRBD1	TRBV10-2	TGCGCCAGCGCCGGGACAGGGGGCGCGGGTCAGCCCCAGCATTTT	CASAGTGGAGQPQHF
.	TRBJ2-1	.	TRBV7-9	TGTGCCAGCGGCTTTGTAGGACTGGCCGTGGGGGAGCAGTTCTTC	CASGFVGLAVGEQFF
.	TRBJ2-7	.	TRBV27	TGTGCCAGCAAAGGGCGACCGGACTTAGTACGGGAGCAGTACTTC	CASKGRPDLVREQYF
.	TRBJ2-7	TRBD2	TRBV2	TGTGCCAGCAGTAAAGCGGGGGCCAGGCCCTCCTACGAGCAGTACTTC	CASSKAGARPSYEQYF
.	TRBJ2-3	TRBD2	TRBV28	TGTGCCAGCAGTTCGCCGACTGGGGAGGGGACAGATACGCAGTATTTT	CASSSPTGEGTDTQYF
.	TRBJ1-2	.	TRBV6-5	TGTGCCAGCAAGCCCTCCCCGGGGGGCTATGGCTACACCTTC	CASKPSPGGYGYTF
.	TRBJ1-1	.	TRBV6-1	TGTGCCAGCAGTACCCAGGGGAACACTGAAGCTTTCTTT	CASSTQGNTEAFF
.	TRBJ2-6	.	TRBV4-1	TGCGCCAGCAGCCCTCTGCCCACCCTCTCTGGGGCCAACGTCCTGACTTTC	CASSPLPTLSGANVLTF
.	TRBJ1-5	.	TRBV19	TGTGCCAGTAGTATGACGCGGGGCAATCAGCCCCAGCATTTT	CASSMTRGNQPQHF
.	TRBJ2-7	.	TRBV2	TGTGCCAGTTGCCCTCAATCCTACGAGCAGTACTTC	CASCPQSYEQYF
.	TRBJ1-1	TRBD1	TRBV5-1	TGCGCCAGCAGCTTCACAGGGGAAATCACTGAAGCTTTCTTT	CASSFTGEITEAFF
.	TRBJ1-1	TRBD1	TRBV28	TGTGCCAGCAGTCCTGGGACAGGGCACACTGAAGCTTTCTTT	CASSPGTGHTEAFF
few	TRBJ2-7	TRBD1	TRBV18	TGTGCCAGCTCACCAGACAGGGTGTTTGTCCACGAGCAGTACTTC	CASSPDRVFVHEQYF
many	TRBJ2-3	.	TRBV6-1	TGTGCCAGCAGCTTACAGGACTCTAGCACAGATACGCAGTATTTT	CASSLQDSSTDTQYF
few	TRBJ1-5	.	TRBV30	TGTGCCTGGAGAGGGAGCAATCAGCCCCAGCATTTT	CAWRGSNQPQHF
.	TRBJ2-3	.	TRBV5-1	TGCGCCAGCAGCTTATGGAGGGGTAGCACAGATACGCAGTATTTT	CASSLWRGSTDTQYF
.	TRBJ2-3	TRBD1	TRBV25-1	TGTGCCAGCAGTGAATTAGGTGGGACAGATCCAGATACGCAGTATTTT	CASSELGGTDPDTQYF